This T cell receptor beta chain was recorded in a study of CD8 T cells in ankylosing spondylitis. Libraries of TCR beta came from quantitative 5'-RACE with molecular barcodes. TCRdb used MiXCR to reprocess the 5' RACE reads, holding one entry per CDR3 protein. Of hundreds of thousands of distinct CDR3 sequences listed, about 10% were seen once; the top ten hold roughly 0.51%. The V and J ends lost 6 bases and 5 bases respectively, with 11 bases between them. This CDR3 is 13 amino acids long. Only a few counts were recorded for this clonotype. Antigen: not known. Broader study findings: About eight highly homologous variants made up a TCR beta motif that seemed to typify ankylosing spondylitis blood. In the blood and synovial fluid of reactive arthritis, some motif variants had been previously reported. CD8+ cells made up the disease-linked clones, which were relatively rare in peripheral blood.

The J gene is TRBJ1-5, the V gene TRBV12-3 or TRBV12-4, with D maybe TRBD1 (5 bases). The TCR originated in a male donor with ankylosing spondylitis. The sequenced sample consisted of blood, either unsorted or a sorted T cell fraction (not recorded which). CDR3 loop: CASSQTQDQPQHF. CDR3 sequence (DNA): TGTGCCAGCAGCCAAACACAGGATCAGCCCCAGCATTTT.